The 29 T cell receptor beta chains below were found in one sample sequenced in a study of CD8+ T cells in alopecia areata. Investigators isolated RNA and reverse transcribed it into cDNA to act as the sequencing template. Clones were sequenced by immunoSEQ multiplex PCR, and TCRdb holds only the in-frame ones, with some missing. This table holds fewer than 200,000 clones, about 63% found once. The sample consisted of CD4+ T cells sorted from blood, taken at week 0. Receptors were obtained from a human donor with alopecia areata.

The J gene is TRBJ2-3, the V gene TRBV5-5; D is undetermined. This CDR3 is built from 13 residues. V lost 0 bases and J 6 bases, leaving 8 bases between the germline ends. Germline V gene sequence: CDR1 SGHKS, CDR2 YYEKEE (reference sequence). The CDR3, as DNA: TGTGCCAGCAGCTTGGCAGGCTCGGATACGCAGTATTTT. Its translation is CASSLAGSDTQYF.

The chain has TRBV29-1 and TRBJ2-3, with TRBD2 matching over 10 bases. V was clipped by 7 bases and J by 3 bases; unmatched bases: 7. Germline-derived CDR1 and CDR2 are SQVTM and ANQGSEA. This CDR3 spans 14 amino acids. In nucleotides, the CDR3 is TGCAGCGGCAAACTAGCGGGGATTACAGATACGCAGTATTTT. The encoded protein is CSGKLAGITDTQYF.

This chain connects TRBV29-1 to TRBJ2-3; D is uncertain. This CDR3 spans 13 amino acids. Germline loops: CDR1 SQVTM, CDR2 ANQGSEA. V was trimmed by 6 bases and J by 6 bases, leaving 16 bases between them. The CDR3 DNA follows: TGCAGCGTCATAGGTAGGGCCGTGGATACGCAGTATTTT. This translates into CSVIGRAVDTQYF.

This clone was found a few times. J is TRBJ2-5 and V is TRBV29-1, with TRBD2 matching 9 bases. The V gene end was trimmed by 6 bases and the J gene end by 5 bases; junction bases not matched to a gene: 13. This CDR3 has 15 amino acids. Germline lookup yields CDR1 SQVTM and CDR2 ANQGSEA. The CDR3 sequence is CSVPLRGGIGETQYF. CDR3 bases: TGCAGCGTCCCCTTGCGGGGGGGAATCGGGGAGACCCAGTACTTC.

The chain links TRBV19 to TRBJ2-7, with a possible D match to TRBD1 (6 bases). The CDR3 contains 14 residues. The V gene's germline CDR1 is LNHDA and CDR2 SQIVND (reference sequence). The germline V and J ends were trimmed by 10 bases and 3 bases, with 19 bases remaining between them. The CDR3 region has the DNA TGTGCCACCGCACAACAAGGGGGATACTACGAGCAGTACTTC. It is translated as CATAQQGGYYEQYF.

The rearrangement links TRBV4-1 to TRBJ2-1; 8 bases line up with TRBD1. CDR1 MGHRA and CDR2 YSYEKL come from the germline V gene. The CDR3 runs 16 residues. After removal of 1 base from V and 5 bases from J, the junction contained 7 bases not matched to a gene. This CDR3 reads CASSQAPGTGNNEQFF. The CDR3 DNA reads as TGCGCCAGCAGCCAAGCCCCCGGGACAGGAAACAATGAGCAGTTCTTC.

In nucleotides, the CDR3 is TGTGCCAGCAGCCAACAGGGAGACGAGCAGTACTTC. It translates to CASSQQGDEQYF. The rearrangement uses TRBV6-1 and TRBJ2-7, with a tentative D call TRBD1 (6 bases). CDR1 MNHNS and CDR2 SASEGT come from the germline V gene. V was shortened by 6 bases and J by 5 bases, with 11 bases between the two germline ends. The CDR3 length is 12 residues.

CDR3 residues: CASSQESPEVWPQHF. In nucleotides, the CDR3 is TGCGCCAGCAGCCAAGAGAGTCCCGAGGTTTGGCCCCAGCATTTT. The chain employs TRBV4-1 and TRBJ1-5; D is unresolved. The ends were cut back, 0 bases at V and 9 bases at J, with 15 bases in the middle. This CDR3 has 15 amino acids. CDR1 is MGHRA and CDR2 is YSYEKL in the germline V gene.

In DNA form, the CDR3 reads TGCAGTGCTAGGAGGGAAGAGACCCAGTACTTC. This codes for CSARREETQYF. The J gene is TRBJ2-5, the V gene TRBV20-1, with TRBD2 as a possible D gene (5 bases). CDR3 length: 11 residues. Germline CDR1 reads DFQATT; CDR2 reads SNEGSKA (reference sequence). V was cut by 3 bases and J by 3 bases, with 5 bases left in between.

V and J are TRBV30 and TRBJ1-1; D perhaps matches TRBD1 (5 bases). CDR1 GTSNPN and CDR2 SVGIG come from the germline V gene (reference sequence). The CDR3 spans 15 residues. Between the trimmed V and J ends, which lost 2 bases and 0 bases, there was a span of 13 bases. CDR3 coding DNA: TGTGCCTGGAGTCCAATGGGACGGATGAACACTGAAGCTTTCTTT. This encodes CAWSPMGRMNTEAFF. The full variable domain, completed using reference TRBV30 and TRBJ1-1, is SQTIHQWPATLVQPVGSPLSLECTVEGTSNPNLYWYRQAAGRGLQLLFYSVGIGQISSEVPQNLSASRPQDRQFILSSKKLLLSDSGFYLCAWSPMGRMNTEAFFGQGTRLTVV.

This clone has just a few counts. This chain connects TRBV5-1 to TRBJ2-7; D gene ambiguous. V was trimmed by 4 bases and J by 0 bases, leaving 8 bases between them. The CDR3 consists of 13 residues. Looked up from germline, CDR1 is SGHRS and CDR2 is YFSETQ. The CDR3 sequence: CASSRGSSYEQYF. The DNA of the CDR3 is TGCGCCAGCAGCCGTGGAAGCTCCTACGAGCAGTACTTC.

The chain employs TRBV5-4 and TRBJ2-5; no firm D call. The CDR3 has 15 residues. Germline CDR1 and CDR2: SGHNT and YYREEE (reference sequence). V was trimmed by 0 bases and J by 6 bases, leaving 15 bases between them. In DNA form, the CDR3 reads TGTGCCAGCAGCTTGGGCTCTACGTCTGTGAAGACCCAGTACTTC. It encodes CASSLGSTSVKTQYF.

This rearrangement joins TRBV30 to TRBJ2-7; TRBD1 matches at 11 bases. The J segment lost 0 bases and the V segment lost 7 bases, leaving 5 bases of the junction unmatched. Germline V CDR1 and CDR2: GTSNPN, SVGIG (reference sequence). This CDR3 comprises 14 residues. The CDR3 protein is CASRDRGFSYEQYF. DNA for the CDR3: TGTGCCTCAAGGGACAGGGGGTTCTCCTACGAGCAGTACTTC.

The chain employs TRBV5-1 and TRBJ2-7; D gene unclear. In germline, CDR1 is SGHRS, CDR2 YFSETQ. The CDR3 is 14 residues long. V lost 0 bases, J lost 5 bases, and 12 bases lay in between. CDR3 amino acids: CASSLERAGDEQYF. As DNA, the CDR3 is TGCGCCAGCAGCTTGGAAAGGGCTGGCGACGAGCAGTACTTC.

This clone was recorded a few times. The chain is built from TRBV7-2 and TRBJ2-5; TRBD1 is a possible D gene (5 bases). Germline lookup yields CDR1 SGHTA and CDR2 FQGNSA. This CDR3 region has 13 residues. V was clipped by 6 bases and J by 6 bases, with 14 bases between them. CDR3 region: CASRSGPWQTQYF. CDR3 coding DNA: TGTGCCAGCAGGTCAGGGCCGTGGCAGACCCAGTACTTC. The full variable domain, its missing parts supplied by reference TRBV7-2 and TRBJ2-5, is GAGVSQSPSNKVTEKGKDVELRCDPISGHTALYWYRQSLGQGLEFLIYFQGNSAPDKSGLPSDRFSAERTGGSVSTLTIQRTQQEDSAVYLCASRSGPWQTQYFGPGTRLLVL.

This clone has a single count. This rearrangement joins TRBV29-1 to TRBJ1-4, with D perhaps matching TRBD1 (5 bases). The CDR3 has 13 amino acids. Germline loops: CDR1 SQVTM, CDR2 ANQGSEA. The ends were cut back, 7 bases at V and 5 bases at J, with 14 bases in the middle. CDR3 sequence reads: CSAVGGINEKLFF. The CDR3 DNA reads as TGCAGCGCCGTGGGGGGGATAAATGAAAAACTGTTTTTT.

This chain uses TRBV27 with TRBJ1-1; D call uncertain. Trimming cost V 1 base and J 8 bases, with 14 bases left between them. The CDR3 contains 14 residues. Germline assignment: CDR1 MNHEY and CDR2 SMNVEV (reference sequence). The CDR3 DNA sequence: TGTGCCAGCAGTTTATATCCGGGGAGAAGAGAAGCTTTCTTT. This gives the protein CASSLYPGRREAFF.

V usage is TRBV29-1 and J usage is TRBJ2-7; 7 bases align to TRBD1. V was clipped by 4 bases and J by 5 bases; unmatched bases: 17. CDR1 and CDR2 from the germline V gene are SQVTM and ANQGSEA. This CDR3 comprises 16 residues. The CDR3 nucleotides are TGCAGCGTTGCGAGCATTCCGGGACAGTCTGTAGACGAGCAGTACTTC. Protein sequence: CSVASIPGQSVDEQYF.

CDR3 loop: CASSQTGGAYNEQFF. The CDR3 DNA reads as TGCGCCAGCAGCCAAACAGGGGGGGCCTACAATGAGCAGTTCTTC. The chain employs TRBV4-1 and TRBJ2-1; weak D call: TRBD1 (8 bases). The CDR3 has 15 amino acids. Germline loops: CDR1 MGHRA, CDR2 YSYEKL. V was trimmed by 2 bases and J by 2 bases, leaving 10 bases between them.

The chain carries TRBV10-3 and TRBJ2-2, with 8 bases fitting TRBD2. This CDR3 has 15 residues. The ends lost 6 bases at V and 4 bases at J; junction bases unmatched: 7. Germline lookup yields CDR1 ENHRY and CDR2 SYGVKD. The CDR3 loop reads CAIRGLRGATGELFF. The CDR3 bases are TGTGCCATCAGGGGCTTGCGGGGGGCCACCGGGGAGCTGTTTTTT.

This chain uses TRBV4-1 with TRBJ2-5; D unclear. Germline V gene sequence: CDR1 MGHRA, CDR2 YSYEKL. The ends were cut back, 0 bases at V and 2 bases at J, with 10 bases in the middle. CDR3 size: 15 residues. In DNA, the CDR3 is TGCGCCAGCAGCCAAGATTGGACCCGTCAAGAGACCCAGTACTTC. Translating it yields CASSQDWTRQETQYF.

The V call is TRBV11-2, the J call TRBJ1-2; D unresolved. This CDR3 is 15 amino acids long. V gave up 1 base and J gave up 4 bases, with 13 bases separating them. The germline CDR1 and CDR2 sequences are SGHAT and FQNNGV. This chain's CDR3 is CASSLGELPPYGYTF. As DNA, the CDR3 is TGTGCCAGCAGCTTAGGGGAATTGCCCCCCTATGGCTACACCTTC.

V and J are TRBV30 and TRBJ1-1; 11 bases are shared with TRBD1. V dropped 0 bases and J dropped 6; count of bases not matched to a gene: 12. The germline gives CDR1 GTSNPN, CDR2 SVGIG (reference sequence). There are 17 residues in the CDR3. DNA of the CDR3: TGTGCCTGGAGTGTAGGTGGGACAGGGGGTTGGACGGCTGAAGCTTTCTTT. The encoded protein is CAWSVGGTGGWTAEAFF.

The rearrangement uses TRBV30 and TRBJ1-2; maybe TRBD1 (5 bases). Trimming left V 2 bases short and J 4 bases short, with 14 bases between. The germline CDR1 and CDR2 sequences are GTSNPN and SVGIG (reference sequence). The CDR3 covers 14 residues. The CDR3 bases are TGTGCCTGGAGTCCCGGGGCGCCGGGCTATGGCTACACCTTC. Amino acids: CAWSPGAPGYGYTF.

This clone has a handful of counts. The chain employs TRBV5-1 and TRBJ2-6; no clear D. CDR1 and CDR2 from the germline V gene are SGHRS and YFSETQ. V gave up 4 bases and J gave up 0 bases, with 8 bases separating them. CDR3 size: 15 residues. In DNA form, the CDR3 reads TGCGCCAGCAGCCCGGAGCCCTCTGGGGCCAACGTCCTGACTTTC. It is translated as CASSPEPSGANVLTF.

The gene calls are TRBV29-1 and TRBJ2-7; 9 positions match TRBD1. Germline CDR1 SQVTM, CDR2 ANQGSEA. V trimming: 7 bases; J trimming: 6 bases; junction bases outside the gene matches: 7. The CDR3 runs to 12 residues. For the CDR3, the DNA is TGCAGCGCCCGGACAGGGGTCGTCGAGCAGTACTTC. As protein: CSARTGVVEQYF.

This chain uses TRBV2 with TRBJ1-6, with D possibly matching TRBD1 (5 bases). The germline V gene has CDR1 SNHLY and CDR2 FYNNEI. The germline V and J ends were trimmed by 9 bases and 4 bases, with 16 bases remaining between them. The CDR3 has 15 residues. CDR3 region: CASAREGRYNSPLHF. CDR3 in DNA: TGTGCCAGTGCAAGAGAGGGACGGTATAATTCACCCCTCCACTTT.

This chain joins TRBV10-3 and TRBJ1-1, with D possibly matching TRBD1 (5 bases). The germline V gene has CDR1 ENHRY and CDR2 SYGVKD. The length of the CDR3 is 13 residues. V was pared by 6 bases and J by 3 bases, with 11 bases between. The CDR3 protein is CAIRGTGDTEAFF. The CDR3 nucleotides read TGTGCCATCAGGGGGACGGGGGACACTGAAGCTTTCTTT.

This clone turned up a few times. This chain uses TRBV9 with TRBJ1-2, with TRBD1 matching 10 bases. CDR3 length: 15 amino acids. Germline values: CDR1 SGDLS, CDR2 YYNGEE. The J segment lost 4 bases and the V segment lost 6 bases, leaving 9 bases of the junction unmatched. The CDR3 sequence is CASTPRDRGSYGYTF. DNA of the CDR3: TGTGCCAGCACCCCCCGGGACAGGGGTTCCTATGGCTACACCTTC.